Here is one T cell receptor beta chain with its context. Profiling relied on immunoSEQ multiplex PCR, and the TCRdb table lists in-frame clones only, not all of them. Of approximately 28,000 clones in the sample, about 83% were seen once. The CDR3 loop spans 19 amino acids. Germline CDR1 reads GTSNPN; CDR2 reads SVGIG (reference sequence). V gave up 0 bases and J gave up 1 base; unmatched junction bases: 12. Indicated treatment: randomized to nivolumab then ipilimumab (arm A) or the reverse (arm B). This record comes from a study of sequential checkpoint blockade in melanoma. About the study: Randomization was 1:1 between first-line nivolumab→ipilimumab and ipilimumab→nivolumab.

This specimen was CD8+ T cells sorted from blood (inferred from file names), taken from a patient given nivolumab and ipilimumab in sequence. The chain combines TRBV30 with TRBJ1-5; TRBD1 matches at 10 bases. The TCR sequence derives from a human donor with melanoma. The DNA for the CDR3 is TGTGCCTGGAGTGTACTAAGGGACAGGGGCAGGGGGAGCAATCAGCCCCAGCATTTT. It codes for CAWSVLRDRGRGSNQPQHF.